These T cell receptor beta chains were read from a single sample in a study of blood T cell repertoires in COVID-19. Repertoires were generated with immunoSEQ multiplex PCR, while TCRdb's copy carries only in-frame clones and drops some. The sample shows over 200,000 clones, about 91% of them seen only once. The source material was PBMCs or T cells enriched from blood (not recorded which). These receptors were taken from a man between 18 and 29 years old with acute COVID-19. CDR3s include the opening cysteine and the closing phenylalanine or tryptophan. D genes are given only for firm matches. Expanded clones are given a class, and other clones once, few, many or no size at all.

cdr3_aa cdr3_nt d_call clone_size j_call v_call
CASSLSKGTSGDGELFF TGTGCCAGCAGCTTAAGTAAGGGGACTAGCGGAGACGGGGAGCTGTTTTTT TRBD2 . TRBJ2-2 TRBV5-6
CASSVEITGGGYTF TGTGCCAGCAGCGTAGAAATTACGGGAGGAGGCTACACCTTC . . TRBJ1-2 TRBV9
CASSPGQVSIYGYTF TGTGCCAGCAGTCCGGGACAGGTATCGATTTATGGCTACACCTTC TRBD1 . TRBJ1-2 TRBV2
CASSYSGQGLNEQFF TGTGCCAGCAGTTACTCGGGACAGGGGTTGAATGAGCAGTTCTTC TRBD1 . TRBJ2-1 TRBV6-5
CASSSREDIEQYF TGTGCCAGCAGCTCCCGGGAGGACATCGAGCAGTACTTC TRBD2 . TRBJ2-7 TRBV5-4
CASSQDLTGFGPLHF TGCGCCAGCAGCCAAGATCTAACAGGGTTTGGCCCCCTCCACTTT . . TRBJ1-6 TRBV4-3
CAISPGHFSNQPQHF TGTGCCATATCCCCGGGACACTTTAGCAATCAGCCCCAGCATTTT . . TRBJ1-5 TRBV19
CASSPPGQLNTEAFF TGTGCCAGCAGCCCCCCGGGACAGCTGAACACTGAAGCTTTCTTT TRBD1 . TRBJ1-1 TRBV5-4
CASSLELEGGNTIYF TGTGCCAGCAGCTTGGAATTAGAGGGTGGAAACACCATATATTTT . once TRBJ1-3 TRBV5-6
CASGLVQGAYQPQQNQPQHF TGTGCTAGTGGTTTGGTACAGGGGGCCTACCAACCCCAACAGAATCAGCCCCAGCATTTT TRBD1 . TRBJ1-5 TRBV12-5
CASSLGSQQVQPQHF TGTGCTAGCAGCTTAGGCTCCCAACAGGTTCAGCCCCAGCATTTT . . TRBJ1-5 TRBV7-7
CASSVGLAGGAPSTDTQYF TGTGCCAGCAGCGTAGGGCTAGCGGGAGGTGCCCCCAGCACAGATACGCAGTATTTT TRBD2 . TRBJ2-3 TRBV9
CASSQDLGTGGANGYTF TGCGCCAGCAGCCAAGATCTGGGGACAGGGGGCGCGAATGGCTACACCTTC TRBD1 . TRBJ1-2 TRBV4-1
CASSRRKYEKLFF TGTGCCAGCTCACGGCGGAAGTATGAAAAACTGTTTTTT . . TRBJ1-4 TRBV18
CASSPVLAGSYEQYF TGTGCCAGCAGCCCAGTTTTAGCGGGATCCTACGAGCAGTACTTC TRBD2 . TRBJ2-7 TRBV11-2
CASIRGNTEAFF TGTGCCAGCATACGAGGGAACACTGAAGCTTTCTTT . . TRBJ1-1 TRBV7-9
CASSPQTGGVREAFF TGTGCCAGCAGTCCCCAAACAGGGGGAGTTAGAGAAGCTTTCTTT TRBD1 . TRBJ1-1 TRBV6-5
CSVRQGSNEKLFF TGCAGCGTTAGACAGGGGAGTAATGAAAAACTGTTTTTT TRBD1 . TRBJ1-4 TRBV29-1
CASSPRVEVGEKEQYF TGTGCCAGCAGCCCGCGGGTGGAAGTCGGGGAAAAAGAGCAGTACTTC . . TRBJ2-7 TRBV7-8
CASSLAWTRGGTDTQYF TGTGCCAGCAGCTTAGCCTGGACTAGGGGGGGCACAGATACGCAGTATTTT . . TRBJ2-3 TRBV7-8
CASSYSRGGNYEQYF TGTGCCAGCAGTTACTCGAGAGGCGGGAACTACGAGCAGTACTTC . . TRBJ2-7 TRBV6-5
CASSPDSPNTEAFF TGTGCCAGCAGCCCGGACAGTCCCAACACTGAAGCTTTCTTT . . TRBJ1-1 TRBV27
CASTTSSGSSYNEQFF TGTGCCAGTACCACATCTAGCGGGAGCTCCTACAATGAGCAGTTCTTC TRBD2 . TRBJ2-1 TRBV19
CASSYRLGYEQYF TGTGCCAGCAGTTACCGACTAGGGTACGAGCAGTACTTC . once TRBJ2-7 TRBV6-5
CATDRAASNQPQHF TGTGCCACCGACAGGGCTGCTAGCAATCAGCCCCAGCATTTT TRBD1 . TRBJ1-5 TRBV19
CASSSGQAGWDIQYF TGTGCCAGCAGTTCGGGACAGGCAGGGTGGGACATTCAGTACTTC TRBD1 . TRBJ2-4 TRBV28
CAISESGQGHNSPLHF TGTGCCATCAGTGAGTCGGGACAGGGACATAATTCACCCCTCCACTTT TRBD1 . TRBJ1-6 TRBV10-3
CASSLLAGGYNEQFF TGTGCCAGCAGCTTGCTAGCGGGAGGGTACAATGAGCAGTTCTTC TRBD2 . TRBJ2-1 TRBV7-3
CASSLVQEQETQYF TGTGCCAGCAGCTTGGTACAGGAGCAAGAGACCCAGTACTTC . . TRBJ2-5 TRBV5-4
CASRRQGGYEQYF TGCGCCAGCAGGCGACAGGGCGGCTACGAGCAGTACTTC TRBD1 . TRBJ2-7 TRBV4-1
CASSSGNQPQHF TGTGCCAGCAGTTCGGGGAATCAGCCCCAGCATTTT . few TRBJ1-5 TRBV28
CASSLSAGRGHEQYF TGTGCCAGCAGCTTATCTGCGGGCAGGGGCCACGAGCAGTACTTC . few TRBJ2-7 TRBV11-3
CASSEGSEQYF TGTGCCAGCAGTGAAGGCAGCGAGCAGTACTTC . . TRBJ2-7 TRBV6-1
CASSPSTDQPQHF TGTGCCAGCTCACCAAGCACGGATCAGCCCCAGCATTTT . . TRBJ1-5 TRBV18
CASSDGPGQGANGYTF TGTGCCAGCAGCGATGGCCCGGGACAGGGGGCAAATGGCTACACCTTC . . TRBJ1-2 TRBV21-1
CASSESGANEQFF TGTGCCAGCAGTGAATCTGGAGCTAATGAGCAGTTCTTC . . TRBJ2-1 TRBV25-1
CASSSFEPVNYGYTF TGTGCCAGCAGTTCCTTTGAACCGGTTAACTATGGCTACACCTTC . . TRBJ1-2 TRBV6-5
CASSYYGTGEDGYTF TGTGCCAGCAGTTACTACGGGACAGGGGAAGATGGCTACACCTTC TRBD1 once TRBJ1-2 TRBV6-2/TRBV6-3
CASSLTQGAYYGYTF TGTGCCAGCAGCTTGACGCAGGGGGCATACTATGGCTACACCTTC TRBD1 . TRBJ1-2 TRBV5-6
CAWSTGVGTGELFF TGTGCCTGGAGTACGGGAGTAGGAACCGGGGAGCTGTTTTTT . . TRBJ2-2 TRBV30
CASTLSPGNYEQYF TGTGCCAGCACGTTATCCCCGGGGAACTACGAGCAGTACTTC . once TRBJ2-7 TRBV6-5
CSASGTAEAFF TGCAGTGCTTCAGGCACTGCTGAAGCTTTCTTT . . TRBJ1-1 TRBV20-1
CASSPGAGAEAFF TGTGCCAGCTCACCGGGGGCAGGCGCTGAAGCTTTCTTT . . TRBJ1-1 TRBV18